This T cell receptor (beta chain) appears in the sequencing data of a study of OX40 agonist ivuxolimab in advanced cancers. Study details: Two cutaneous melanoma patients and one hepatocellular carcinoma patient, three in all, had partial responses.

Data came from immunoSEQ multiplex PCR; TCRdb stores just in-frame clones and leaves some out. The sample yields 83,000 or so clones, less than 85% seen once. Sampling of blood occurred at baseline, cycle 4 day 1, and cycle 7 day 1. The sample here was CD4+ or CD8+ T cells sorted from blood, taken in a trial of the OX40 agonist ivuxolimab. This TCR derives from an adult with an advanced solid tumor such as melanoma, head and neck, liver or kidney cancer.

DNA of the CDR3: TGTGCCAGCAGTTACGGTCAGGGTTGGCCCCAGCATTTT. Protein product: CASSYGQGWPQHF. The chain joins TRBV6-5 to TRBJ1-5; weak D call: TRBD1 (5 bases). Looked up from germline, CDR1 is MNHEY and CDR2 is SVGAGI. V was cut by 2 bases and J by 9 bases, with 11 bases left in between. CDR3 length equals 13 residues.